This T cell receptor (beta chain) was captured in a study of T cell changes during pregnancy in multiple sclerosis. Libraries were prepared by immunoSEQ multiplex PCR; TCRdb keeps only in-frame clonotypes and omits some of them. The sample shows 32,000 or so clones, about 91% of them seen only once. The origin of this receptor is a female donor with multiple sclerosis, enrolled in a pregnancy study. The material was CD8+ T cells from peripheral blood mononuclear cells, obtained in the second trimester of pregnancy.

The CDR3 coding sequence is TGTGCCAGCTTAGCGGGGGGATCCACAGATACGCAGTATTTT. This codes for CASLAGGSTDTQYF. The chain carries TRBV2 and TRBJ2-3; 10 bases are shared with TRBD2. The CDR3 extends over 14 amino acids. With 8 bases clipped from V and 2 bases from J, the junction kept 4 bases outside the gene matches. Germline assignment: CDR1 SNHLY and CDR2 FYNNEI. Together with reference TRBV2 and TRBJ2-3, the CDR3 gives the full variable domain: EPEVTQTPSHQVTQMGQEVILRCVPISNHLYFYWYRQILGQKVEFLVSFYNNEISEKSEIFDDQFSVERPDGSNFTLKIRSTKLEDSAMYFCASLAGGSTDTQYFGPGTRLTVL.